This T cell receptor (beta chain) was obtained from a study of cytomegalovirus exposure and HLA in healthy donors. As for the study in general: Out of about 410 genotyped donors, about 80% belonged to the Caucasian-associated ancestry cluster.

Comments on this clone: Its antigen remains unknown.

CDR1 LNHDA and CDR2 SQIVND come from the germline V gene (reference sequence). V was pared by 3 bases and J by 7 bases, with 13 bases between. The CDR3 length is 14 residues. The primer mix had 60 Vbeta and 13 Jbeta primers. This table comes from immunoSEQ multiplex PCR, and its TCRdb copy is limited to in-frame clones, with some not included. The data contain 65,000 to 85,000 clones, 86% of them singletons. Study-level points and caveats: In a later analysis, TCR beta V- and J-gene trimming showed a link to a missense DCLRE1C variant.

The sequence was collected from a woman in her twenties or thirties in good health and CMV-seronegative. The sequenced material came from PBMCs. The rearrangement uses TRBV19 and TRBJ1-5; unclear D gene. In DNA, the CDR3 is TGTGCCAGTAGTATGAGGGAGGTAAGGCAGCCCCAGCATTTT. Encoded protein: CASSMREVRQPQHF.